A single sample is the source of the 32 T cell receptor beta chains below, sequenced in a study of blood T cell repertoires in COVID-19. Sequenced by immunoSEQ multiplex PCR; TCRdb stores in-frame clones only, minus some. The table has 350,000 or so clones, roughly 90% seen once. Material: PBMCs or T cells enriched from blood (not recorded which). These receptors were taken from a woman under 40 who had been exposed to COVID-19.

This CDR3 reads CASGQVSSYNEQFF. The CDR3 region has the DNA TGTGCCAGCGGCCAGGTCAGCTCCTACAATGAGCAGTTCTTC. The chain is built from TRBV9 and TRBJ2-1; D is unresolved. The CDR3 runs 14 residues. Trimming removed 7 bases from V and 0 bases from J, with 11 bases in between. In germline, CDR1 is SGDLS, CDR2 YYNGEE.

The chain is built from TRBV6-2 or TRBV6-3 and TRBJ2-1, with 10 nucleotides matching TRBD1. Germline V CDR1 and CDR2: MNHEY, SVGEGT. V lost 5 bases, J lost 5 bases, and 18 bases stayed unmatched. The CDR3 has 19 amino acids. In nucleotides, the CDR3 is TGTGCCAGCAGTGGGAGACAGGGGGCTTGGGGGAGAACTGACAATGAGCAGTTCTTC. Translating it yields CASSGRQGAWGRTDNEQFF.

This clone came up once. The rearrangement uses TRBV28 and TRBJ2-7; the D gene is possibly TRBD2 (6 bases). The CDR3 contains 14 residues. Between the trimmed V and J ends, which lost 4 bases and 6 bases, there was a span of 16 bases. CDR1 is MDHEN, CDR2 SYDVKM, per germline. The CDR3 nucleotides read TGTGCCAGCAGTTGGTTGACTAGTCTCCGCGAGCAGTACTTC. Its translation is CASSWLTSLREQYF.

The rearrangement links TRBV2 to TRBJ2-5; the D is unclear. The germline V gene has CDR1 SNHLY and CDR2 FYNNEI. This CDR3 comprises 14 residues. Trimming removed 10 bases at V and 2 bases at J, with 17 bases between. The CDR3 loop is CATSGWAGQETQYF. DNA for the CDR3: TGTGCCACCTCAGGCTGGGCTGGACAAGAGACCCAGTACTTC.

The chain has TRBV7-3 and TRBJ2-3, with D perhaps matching TRBD1 (6 bases). Looked up from germline, CDR1 is SGHTA and CDR2 is FQGTGA. Trimming stripped 5 bases from V and 2 bases from J, with 14 bases between. There are 15 residues in the CDR3. This CDR3 is CASSPQRGFTDTQYF. The CDR3 nucleotides read TGTGCCAGCAGCCCCCAAAGGGGGTTCACAGATACGCAGTATTTT. The full variable domain, in which reference TRBV7-3 and TRBJ2-3 provide the parts outside the CDR3, is GAGVSQTPSNKVTEKGKYVELRCDPISGHTALYWYRQSLGQGPEFLIYFQGTGAADDSGLPNDRFFAVRPEGSVSTLKIQRTERGDSAVYLCASSPQRGFTDTQYFGPGTRLTVL.

This clone was found a few times. The rearrangement links TRBV7-9 to TRBJ1-1; D possibly corresponds to TRBD1 (6 bases). The germline V gene has CDR1 SEHNR and CDR2 FQNEAQ (reference sequence). This CDR3 region has 15 residues. V was shortened by 2 bases and J by 5 bases, with 15 bases between the two germline ends. The CDR3, as DNA: TGTGCCAGCAGCTTACAGGGGACCGTGGGGACTGAAGCTTTCTTT. Its translation is CASSLQGTVGTEAFF.

This clone was recorded a few times. The chain is built from TRBV9 and TRBJ1-2; 8 nucleotides match TRBD1. J gave up 4 bases and V 3 bases, and 11 bases lay outside the gene matches. The CDR3 is 16 amino acids. CDR1 is SGDLS and CDR2 is YYNGEE in the germline V gene. The CDR3 DNA follows: TGTGCCAGCAGCGCACTGGACAGGGCGATACTCTATGGCTACACCTTC. It translates to CASSALDRAILYGYTF.

The chain joins TRBV19 to TRBJ1-2; the match to TRBD1 covers 10 bases. The length of the CDR3 is 15 residues. CDR1 and CDR2 from the germline V gene are LNHDA and SQIVND (reference sequence). V was pared by 6 bases and J by 5 bases, with 9 bases of the junction left unmatched. The CDR3 DNA sequence: TGTGCCAGTAGCTCCGCCGGGACAGGGGATTATGGCTACACCTTC. Its protein is CASSSAGTGDYGYTF.

The gene calls are TRBV6-5 and TRBJ2-7; no reliable D call. Trimming took 0 bases from V and 2 from J, leaving 8 bases between them. Germline values: CDR1 MNHEY, CDR2 SVGAGI. CDR3 length: 14 amino acids. As DNA, the CDR3 is TGTGCCAGCAGTTACTCGAATTTAGCCTACGAGCAGTACTTC. Encoded protein: CASSYSNLAYEQYF.

The chain is built from TRBV28 and TRBJ2-3; possibly TRBD2 for D (6 bases). The CDR3 spans 17 residues. Trimming removed 5 bases from V and 1 base from J, with 19 bases in between. Germline V gives CDR1 MDHEN, CDR2 SYDVKM. CDR3 residues: CASSLYPPSVGTDTQYF. As DNA, the CDR3 is TGTGCCAGCAGTCTATATCCCCCTAGCGTAGGCACAGATACGCAGTATTTT.

This CDR3 is CASSHSGSRDEQFF. CDR3 in DNA: TGTGCCAGCTCACATAGCGGGAGTCGAGATGAGCAGTTCTTC. The genes are TRBV18 and TRBJ2-1, with 9 bases identical to TRBD2. Looked up from germline, CDR1 is KGHSH and CDR2 is LQKENI. The CDR3 totals 14 residues. With V trimmed by 4 bases and J by 8 bases, 6 bases remained unmatched.

V gene TRBV28 combines with J gene TRBJ1-2, with 8 bases aligning to TRBD1. Germline trimming cut 6 bases from V and 4 bases from J; bases unmatched to any gene: 4. The CDR3 extends over 13 amino acids. Germline assignment: CDR1 MDHEN and CDR2 SYDVKM. The CDR3 spells CASSIGQGYGYTF. CDR3 sequence (DNA): TGTGCCAGCAGCATCGGACAGGGCTATGGCTACACCTTC.

The chain employs TRBV29-1 and TRBJ1-1, with TRBD1 as a possible D gene (6 bases). Germline CDR1 reads SQVTM; CDR2 reads ANQGSEA. V dropped 7 bases and J dropped 1 base, with 22 bases sitting between them. This CDR3 spans 16 amino acids. CDR3: CSGTGRGWERNTEAFF. CDR3 DNA: TGCAGCGGAACAGGGAGGGGATGGGAGAGGAACACTGAAGCTTTCTTT.

The chain recombines TRBV27 with TRBJ2-2; tentatively, D is TRBD1 (5 bases). The V gene lost 6 bases and the J gene lost 4 bases, with 12 bases spanning the gap. The CDR3 sequence is 14 residues long. Germline-derived CDR1 and CDR2 are MNHEY and SMNVEV (reference sequence). The CDR3 loop reads CASSWGSATGELFF. The CDR3 coding sequence is TGTGCCAGCAGCTGGGGCAGTGCCACCGGGGAGCTGTTTTTT.

This chain links TRBV5-1 with TRBJ2-5, with a tentative D call TRBD2 (5 bases). The CDR3 is 15 residues long. The germline gives CDR1 SGHRS, CDR2 YFSETQ. The V and J ends lost 4 bases and 5 bases respectively, with 18 bases between them. CDR3: CASSAYRGPQETQYF. The CDR3 bases are TGCGCCAGCAGCGCCTACCGGGGTCCGCAGGAGACCCAGTACTTC.

In its sample, this clone was seen a few times. This rearrangement joins TRBV6-5 to TRBJ1-1; D uncertain. Per the germline V gene, CDR1 is MNHEY and CDR2 is SVGAGI. The ends were cut back, 0 bases at V and 3 bases at J, with 11 bases in the middle. CDR3 size: 15 residues. The chain's CDR3 is CASSYSQVVDTEAFF. DNA for the CDR3: TGTGCCAGCAGTTACTCTCAGGTGGTGGACACTGAAGCTTTCTTT.

The chain recombines TRBV28 with TRBJ2-7; D is possibly TRBD1 (6 bases). Per germline, CDR1 MDHEN and CDR2 SYDVKM. This CDR3 spans 13 amino acids. Between the trimmed V and J ends, which lost 5 bases and 2 bases, there was a span of 10 bases. CDR3 residues: CASSTGQTYEQYF. CDR3 DNA: TGTGCCAGCAGTACCGGACAGACCTACGAGCAGTACTTC.

The chain employs TRBV10-3 and TRBJ2-7; D is perhaps TRBD1 (7 bases). Germline lookup yields CDR1 ENHRY and CDR2 SYGVKD. The V end was cut by 10 bases, the J end by 4 bases, with 20 bases between. The CDR3 totals 14 residues. The CDR3 DNA sequence: TGTGCCACCCGGCGGGAAGGGGGCCAGTACGAGCAGTACTTC. Its translation is CATRREGGQYEQYF.

The genes are TRBV6-6 and TRBJ2-2; 7 positions match TRBD1. The V segment lost 5 bases and the J segment 6 bases; nucleotides outside the gene matches: 15. Germline-derived CDR1 and CDR2 are MNHNY and SVGAGI (reference sequence). This CDR3 contains 17 residues. The CDR3 region has the DNA TGTGCCAGCAGTCGATCGAGACAGGGAGCTGGCGCCGGGGAGCTGTTTTTT. Its translation is CASSRSRQGAGAGELFF.

The chain is built from TRBV29-1 and TRBJ2-2, with D possibly matching TRBD2 (5 bases). V shed 1 base and J shed 5 bases, with 23 bases lying between them. This CDR3 has 18 amino acids. CDR1 SQVTM and CDR2 ANQGSEA come from the germline V gene. The CDR3 DNA is TGCAGCGTTGAAGGAAATTCCGTGAGTCGCCCGGGGACCGGGGAGCTGTTTTTT. Its translation is CSVEGNSVSRPGTGELFF.

The rearrangement uses TRBV12-3 or TRBV12-4 and TRBJ1-1; 7 bases align to TRBD1. The V segment lost 5 bases and the J segment 8 bases; nucleotides outside the gene matches: 8. This CDR3 spans 13 amino acids. The CDR3 bases are TGTGCCAGCAGTCAGACAGGGAATTCCGAAGCTTTCTTT. Residues: CASSQTGNSEAFF.

The chain couples TRBV6-5 to TRBJ2-1; unclear D gene. This CDR3 spans 16 amino acids. V was trimmed by 2 bases and J by 5 bases, leaving 16 bases between them. The germline V gene encodes CDR1 MNHEY and CDR2 SVGAGI. The CDR3 bases are TGTGCCAGCAGTTACATCCGGGTGGCAGTAGACAATGAGCAGTTCTTC. Protein product: CASSYIRVAVDNEQFF.

V gene TRBV5-1 combines with J gene TRBJ2-3; 16 bases match TRBD2. J gave up 3 bases and V 5 bases, and 6 bases lay outside the gene matches. The germline gives CDR1 SGHRS, CDR2 YFSETQ. The CDR3 has 17 residues. The CDR3: CASRGTSGRALTDTQYF. The CDR3 DNA reads as TGCGCCAGCAGGGGGACTAGCGGGAGGGCCTTAACAGATACGCAGTATTTT.

The chain recombines TRBV6-5 with TRBJ1-1; maybe TRBD1 (6 bases). V lost 7 bases and J lost 2, with 14 bases in between. Germline CDR1 is MNHEY and CDR2 is SVGAGI. The CDR3 contains 14 residues. The CDR3 sequence: CASTRGPTNTEAFF. In nucleotides, the CDR3 is TGTGCCAGCACCAGGGGACCGACCAACACTGAAGCTTTCTTT.

The chain links TRBV5-1 to TRBJ2-7; TRBD2 matches 8 bases. The V gene end was trimmed by 2 bases and the J gene end by 4 bases; junction bases not matched to a gene: 8. The germline gives CDR1 SGHRS, CDR2 YFSETQ. The CDR3 sequence is 15 residues long. This CDR3 reads CASSFSGSRPYEQYF. CDR3 nucleotides: TGCGCCAGCAGCTTCAGCGGGAGCAGACCGTACGAGCAGTACTTC.

This clone was observed a single time. The rearrangement links TRBV5-1 to TRBJ1-1; 9 positions match TRBD1. Losses at the gene ends were 4 bases for V and 7 bases for J; bases not matched to a gene: 8. The CDR3 sequence is 14 residues long. Germline-derived CDR1 and CDR2 are SGHRS and YFSETQ. In DNA form, the CDR3 reads TGCGCCAGCAGCGCTACAGGGGGCTGGGGTGAAGCTTTCTTT. It translates to CASSATGGWGEAFF.

This sequence joins TRBV12-2 and TRBJ2-7; TRBD2, the D gene given by the table, was not confirmed from the DNA. TRBV12-2 has pseudogene status. This CDR3 region has 15 residues. CDR3 residues: CASRPLGQLVHEQYF. The CDR3 DNA sequence: TGTGCAAGTCGCCCCCTTGGGCAACTAGTCCACGAGCAGTACTTC.

This clone has a handful of counts. The V and J genes are TRBV11-3 and TRBJ2-5; weak D call: TRBD2 (5 bases). CDR1 and CDR2 from the germline V gene are SGHNT and YENEEA. V lost 1 base and J 5 bases, leaving 20 bases between the germline ends. The CDR3 contains 17 residues. This CDR3 reads CASSLAHSSGPGETQYF. The CDR3 DNA reads as TGTGCCAGCAGCTTAGCCCATAGTAGTGGCCCGGGGGAGACCCAGTACTTC.

The V call is TRBV11-2, the J call TRBJ2-7; TRBD2 matches 8 bases. The germline V gene has CDR1 SGHAT and CDR2 FQNNGV. The CDR3 consists of 18 residues. The V gene end was trimmed by 1 base and the J gene end by 0 bases; junction bases not matched to a gene: 11. The CDR3 DNA follows: TGTGCCAGCAGCTTAGCTTATGGTAGCGGGAAGATCTCCTACGAGCAGTACTTC. Translated: CASSLAYGSGKISYEQYF.

The V gene is TRBV7-3, the J gene TRBJ1-5; D may be TRBD1 (5 bases). CDR1 and CDR2 (germline): SGHTA, FQGTGA. The CDR3 has 14 amino acids. V was trimmed by 5 bases and J by 6 bases, leaving 14 bases between them. CDR3 residues: CASSLEAGLQPQHF. The CDR3 DNA reads TGTGCCAGCAGCCTTGAGGCGGGGCTTCAGCCCCAGCATTTT.

The chain links TRBV19 to TRBJ1-3; D uncertain. The CDR3 has 16 residues. Per germline, CDR1 LNHDA and CDR2 SQIVND (reference sequence). V lost 3 bases and J lost 2, with 14 bases in between. CDR3 region: CASSIFDLGPGNTIYF. CDR3 sequence (DNA): TGTGCCAGTAGTATCTTCGATTTGGGCCCTGGAAACACCATATATTTT.

The chain employs TRBV3-1 (or the pseudogene TRBV3-2) and TRBJ2-2; 12 nucleotides agree with TRBD2. J was trimmed by 5 bases and V by 4 bases; bases with no gene match: 2. This CDR3 contains 15 residues. Germline CDR1 is LGHDT and CDR2 is YNNKEL (reference sequence). The CDR3 region is CASSLGLAGTGELFF. In nucleotides, the CDR3 is TGTGCCAGCAGCCTCGGACTAGCGGGAACCGGGGAGCTGTTTTTT.